This passage covers 20 T cell receptor beta chains from one sample sequenced in a study of PD-L1 blockade in urothelial cancer. Time point noted: pretreatment peripheral blood. Only in-frame clones appear in the TCRdb table, and some are missing; sequencing was by immunoSEQ multiplex PCR. The sample records 85,000 to 95,000 clones, around 87% being singletons. The material sequenced was PBMCs, taken around atezolizumab (anti-PD-L1) treatment. The receptors derive from a man between 60 and 75 years old with urothelial cancer.

The V gene is TRBV5-5, the J gene TRBJ1-1; perhaps TRBD1 as D (5 bases). V was trimmed by 0 bases and J by 7 bases, leaving 10 bases between them. The germline CDR1 and CDR2 sequences are SGHKS and YYEKEE (reference sequence). This CDR3 contains 13 residues. The CDR3 here is CASSLVQGSEAFF. In nucleotides, the CDR3 is TGTGCCAGCAGCTTGGTGCAGGGCAGTGAAGCTTTCTTT.

V is TRBV2 and J is TRBJ2-5, with D hard to call. The CDR3 is made up of 13 amino acids. Trimming took off 7 bases at V and 7 bases at J, with 16 bases between the two ends. Looked up from germline, CDR1 is SNHLY and CDR2 is FYNNEI. The CDR3 DNA follows: TGTGCCAGCATTCAAGAATTCCGAGGGACCCAGTACTTC. It yields the protein CASIQEFRGTQYF. Complete variable domain (other parts from reference TRBV2 and TRBJ2-5): EPEVTQTPSHQVTQMGQEVILRCVPISNHLYFYWYRQILGQKVEFLVSFYNNEISEKSEIFDDQFSVERPDGSNFTLKIRSTKLEDSAMYFCASIQEFRGTQYFGPGTRLLVL.

The chain carries TRBV2 and TRBJ2-6, with D tentatively TRBD1 (5 bases). This CDR3 region has 12 residues. Trimming cost V 6 bases and J 8 bases, with 8 bases left between them. CDR1 is SNHLY, CDR2 FYNNEI, per germline. In DNA form, the CDR3 reads TGTGCCAGCAGGTCAGGGCCCAACGTCCTGACTTTC. Translating it yields CASRSGPNVLTF.

The chain employs TRBV4-2 and TRBJ1-1, with 10 bases fitting TRBD1. The V gene's germline CDR1 is LGHNA and CDR2 YNFKEQ. J lost 5 bases, V lost 4 bases, and 10 bases had no gene match. The CDR3 extends over 16 amino acids. In nucleotides, the CDR3 is TGTGCCAGCAGCCCTTCCGGGACAGGGGTTTCAACTGAAGCTTTCTTT. It specifies CASSPSGTGVSTEAFF.

V usage is TRBV11-2 and J usage is TRBJ1-2; D might be TRBD1 (5 bases). Germline assignment: CDR1 SGHAT and CDR2 FQNNGV. This CDR3 spans 13 amino acids. The V and J ends lost 3 bases and 4 bases respectively, with 9 bases between them. CDR3 residues: CASSLGRAYGYTF. CDR3 sequence (DNA): TGTGCCAGCAGCTTGGGCAGGGCCTATGGCTACACCTTC.

J is TRBJ2-3 and V is TRBV7-2; D remains ambiguous. Trimming removed 3 bases from V and 0 bases from J, with 7 bases in between. The germline CDR1 and CDR2 sequences are SGHTA and FQGNSA. The CDR3 contains 14 residues. CDR3 DNA sequence: TGTGCCAGCAGCTTGAGGCCGAGCACAGATACGCAGTATTTT. Its protein is CASSLRPSTDTQYF.

Here the CDR3 DNA reads TGTGCCACCGAAGCCAGGGGGGTGACCTACGAGCAGTACTTC. It specifies CATEARGVTYEQYF. This chain links TRBV2 with TRBJ2-7; maybe TRBD1 (7 bases). CDR3 length: 14 residues. Germline V gene lookup returns CDR1 SNHLY and CDR2 FYNNEI. V gave up 10 bases and J gave up 2 bases, with 18 bases separating them.

The chain joins TRBV5-6 to TRBJ1-6; 8 bases align to TRBD1. V trimming: 3 bases; J trimming: 8 bases; junction bases outside the gene matches: 7. The germline V gene has CDR1 SGHDT and CDR2 YYEEEE. The CDR3 is 15 amino acids. Here the CDR3 reads CASSWRTGSYSPLHF. CDR3 sequence (DNA): TGTGCCAGCAGCTGGAGGACAGGGAGCTATTCACCCCTCCACTTT.

The chain is built from TRBV6-5 and TRBJ2-2; possibly TRBD1 for D (5 bases). CDR3 length: 15 amino acids. CDR1 is MNHEY, CDR2 SVGAGI, per germline. Trimming removed 0 bases from V and 5 bases from J, with 10 bases in between. CDR3 nucleotides: TGTGCCAGCAGTTACTCGACAGATCTAACCGGGGAGCTGTTTTTT. Protein product: CASSYSTDLTGELFF.

The V and J genes are TRBV27 and TRBJ2-3; D may be TRBD2 (5 bases). Trimming stripped 4 bases from V and 0 bases from J, with 11 bases between. The CDR3 has 15 amino acids. CDR1 MNHEY and CDR2 SMNVEV come from the germline V gene (reference sequence). CDR3 loop: CASSSVRGSTDTQYF. CDR3 DNA sequence: TGTGCCAGCAGTTCCGTCCGGGGAAGCACAGATACGCAGTATTTT.

The genes are TRBV29-1 and TRBJ2-5; D is unresolved. The V gene's germline CDR1 is SQVTM and CDR2 ANQGSEA. The CDR3 covers 10 residues. V lost 6 bases and J 5 bases, leaving 7 bases between the germline ends. CDR3 coding DNA: TGCAGCGTGGCAGTGGAGACCCAGTACTTC. It encodes CSVAVETQYF.

This clone was observed a single time. CDR3 sequence reads: CASSPRGGTEAFF. CDR3 in DNA: TGTGCCAGCAGTCCCCGGGGGGGCACTGAAGCTTTCTTT. J is TRBJ1-1 and V is TRBV27; possibly TRBD1 for D (5 bases). The CDR3 runs to 13 residues. CDR1 is MNHEY, CDR2 SMNVEV, per germline (reference sequence). Trimming stripped 5 bases from V and 4 bases from J, with 11 bases between.

This clone was observed a single time. The rearrangement links TRBV29-1 to TRBJ2-7; 7 bases line up with TRBD1. CDR3 length equals 15 residues. CDR1 is SQVTM and CDR2 is ANQGSEA in the germline V gene. Unmatched junction bases numbered 14, after V lost 7 bases and J lost 2 bases. CDR3 loop: CSALPTGLGTYEQYF. DNA of the CDR3: TGCAGCGCTCTCCCGACAGGGCTTGGGACCTACGAGCAGTACTTC.

The chain combines TRBV6-5 with TRBJ1-4, with 7 bases lining up with TRBD1. This CDR3 is 16 amino acids long. The germline V gene encodes CDR1 MNHEY and CDR2 SVGAGI. Trimming took 0 bases from V and 4 from J; bases not matched to a gene: 5. The CDR3 reads CASSYSFRGINEKLFF. The CDR3, as DNA: TGTGCCAGCAGTTACTCGTTCAGGGGGATTAATGAAAAACTGTTTTTT.

This chain links TRBV10-1 with TRBJ2-3, with TRBD2 matching 10 bases. CDR3 length: 16 amino acids. Germline assignment: CDR1 WNHNN and CDR2 SYGVQD (reference sequence). With 1 base clipped from V and 2 bases from J, the junction kept 3 bases outside the gene matches. This CDR3 reads CASSEFSGGHTDTQYF. For the CDR3, the DNA is TGCGCCAGCAGTGAGTTTAGCGGGGGGCACACAGATACGCAGTATTTT.

V gene TRBV9 combines with J gene TRBJ2-1, with 15 bases identical to TRBD2. Germline lookup yields CDR1 SGDLS and CDR2 YYNGEE. Losses at the gene ends were 4 bases for V and 0 bases for J; bases not matched to a gene: 14. The CDR3 covers 21 residues. CDR3 residues: CASSRRVEGLAGGASYNEQFF. The CDR3 DNA reads as TGTGCCAGCAGCCGACGTGTGGAGGGACTAGCGGGGGGTGCCTCCTACAATGAGCAGTTCTTC.

This clone has a single count. This chain connects TRBV7-2 to TRBJ2-7; perhaps TRBD2 as D (7 bases). There are 13 residues in the CDR3. Trimming removed 3 bases at V and 6 bases at J, with 12 bases between. From germline, CDR1 is SGHTA and CDR2 FQGNSA. The CDR3 nucleotides read TGTGCCAGCAGCTTGGGAGGGGGTGGCGAGCAGTACTTC. Its translation: CASSLGGGGEQYF.

CDR3 residues: CASSVGLAGGNEQFF. The CDR3 DNA sequence: TGTGCCAGCAGCGTAGGCCTAGCGGGAGGGAATGAGCAGTTCTTC. The rearrangement links TRBV9 to TRBJ2-1, with TRBD2 matching 12 bases. Unmatched junction bases numbered 2, after V lost 0 bases and J lost 7 bases. CDR3 length equals 15 residues. Germline loops: CDR1 SGDLS, CDR2 YYNGEE.

The chain uses TRBV7-8 and TRBJ2-3, with D hard to call. V was trimmed by 4 bases and J by 8 bases, leaving 7 bases between them. The CDR3 loop spans 11 amino acids. Germline values: CDR1 SGHVS, CDR2 FQNEAQ. CDR3 in DNA: TGTGCCAGCAGCTCTGTCAGTACGCAGTATTTT. Residues: CASSSVSTQYF. Full variable domain (remainder filled in from reference TRBV7-8 and TRBJ2-3): GAGVSQSPRYKVAKRGQDVALRCDPISGHVSLFWYQQALGQGPEFLTYFQNEAQLDKSGLPSDRFFAERPEGSVSTLKIQRTQQEDSAVYLCASSSVSTQYFGPGTRLTVL.

The rearrangement uses TRBV6-5 and TRBJ2-7, with D perhaps TRBD2 (5 bases). V was pared by 0 bases and J by 0 bases, with 9 bases between. The CDR3 runs 15 residues. Germline CDR1 is MNHEY and CDR2 is SVGAGI. The CDR3 DNA follows: TGTGCCAGCAGTTACTCGCCGGGGAGCTCCTACGAGCAGTACTTC. It translates to CASSYSPGSSYEQYF.